The rows below give T cell receptor beta chains drawn from one sample of a study of T cells after yellow fever vaccination. TCRdb analysed the 5' RACE reads with MiXCR anew, one entry per CDR3 protein. The profile shows around 250,000 distinct CDR3 sequences, 6.9% of them singletons. The specimen comprised CD4+ T cells sorted from PBMCs, sampled 15 days after the yellow fever booster vaccination. Receptor source: a man younger than 45 who received the YFV17D yellow fever vaccine. Each CDR3 is given without its conserved first and last residue. Each record gives: J gene, clone size, V gene, CDR3 protein. Rows may omit the clone size; those that give it use once, few, many or a size class.

J gene: TRBJ1-5
clone size: many
V gene: TRBV18
CDR3 protein: ASSRGGRANQPQH

J gene: TRBJ2-7
clone size: many
V gene: TRBV25-1
CDR3 protein: ASSELVEQY

J gene: TRBJ1-2
clone size: .
V gene: TRBV6-2/TRBV6-3
CDR3 protein: ASSLRGPFYGYT

J gene: TRBJ2-7
clone size: many
V gene: TRBV5-1
CDR3 protein: ASSLGTTYEQY

J gene: TRBJ2-3
clone size: many
V gene: TRBV12-3/TRBV12-4
CDR3 protein: ASSPNLGTGGGDTQY

J gene: TRBJ2-5
clone size: few
V gene: TRBV5-1
CDR3 protein: ASSFNPQGAGETQY

J gene: TRBJ2-2
clone size: .
V gene: TRBV7-2
CDR3 protein: ASSLSSWEGSTGELF

J gene: TRBJ1-2
clone size: .
V gene: TRBV6-5
CDR3 protein: ASRTAEGYT

J gene: TRBJ2-1
clone size: few
V gene: TRBV11-2
CDR3 protein: ASSPRAPDRGSYNEQF

J gene: TRBJ1-2
clone size: many
V gene: TRBV6-5
CDR3 protein: ASSYLAGTNYGYT

J gene: TRBJ2-3
clone size: few
V gene: TRBV19
CDR3 protein: ATKAGVSDTQY

J gene: TRBJ2-3
clone size: .
V gene: TRBV28
CDR3 protein: ASSPGTVLNTQY

J gene: TRBJ2-1
clone size: .
V gene: TRBV5-6
CDR3 protein: ASSLVVGKSSYNEQF

J gene: TRBJ1-1
clone size: few
V gene: TRBV2
CDR3 protein: ASNLDRGYSEAF

J gene: TRBJ2-7
clone size: few
V gene: TRBV7-2
CDR3 protein: ASSLALAAPYEQY

J gene: TRBJ1-5
clone size: .
V gene: TRBV3-1
CDR3 protein: ASSQDLKQPQH

J gene: TRBJ1-3
clone size: .
V gene: TRBV20-1
CDR3 protein: SARDWQAHSGNTIY

J gene: TRBJ2-2
clone size: .
V gene: TRBV6-1
CDR3 protein: ASRLGLVVGGELF

J gene: TRBJ2-2
clone size: many
V gene: TRBV29-1
CDR3 protein: SVGGQLTGELF

J gene: TRBJ2-7
clone size: many
V gene: TRBV5-1
CDR3 protein: ASSLAGQSEQY

J gene: TRBJ2-1
clone size: many
V gene: TRBV5-1
CDR3 protein: ASSGAYNEQF

J gene: TRBJ1-1
clone size: many
V gene: TRBV11-2
CDR3 protein: ASSLRYGVLNTEAF

J gene: TRBJ2-7
clone size: many
V gene: TRBV20-1
CDR3 protein: SARGRITYEQY

J gene: TRBJ2-4
clone size: few
V gene: TRBV7-2
CDR3 protein: ASSSPDRAGGNIQY

J gene: TRBJ2-3
clone size: few
V gene: TRBV5-1
CDR3 protein: ASSPPADTQY

J gene: TRBJ2-7
clone size: few
V gene: TRBV20-1
CDR3 protein: SATLRDRGYEQY

J gene: TRBJ2-6
clone size: .
V gene: TRBV14
CDR3 protein: ASSQEGAGANVLT

J gene: TRBJ2-7
clone size: few
V gene: TRBV4-3
CDR3 protein: ASSQDIVEGREQY

J gene: TRBJ1-4
clone size: few
V gene: TRBV19
CDR3 protein: ASNPGQPSAEKLF

J gene: TRBJ2-7
clone size: .
V gene: TRBV30
CDR3 protein: AWSNGMGYEQY

J gene: TRBJ1-3
clone size: few
V gene: TRBV5-6
CDR3 protein: ASSRIQESSGNTIY

J gene: TRBJ1-6
clone size: few
V gene: TRBV12-3/TRBV12-4
CDR3 protein: ASRSDSISPLH

J gene: TRBJ2-1
clone size: .
V gene: TRBV28
CDR3 protein: ASSAVAPSSYNEQF

J gene: TRBJ2-2
clone size: many
V gene: TRBV28
CDR3 protein: ATLPGLLNTGELF

J gene: TRBJ2-3
clone size: many
V gene: TRBV5-1
CDR3 protein: ASSPGGSGVADTQY

J gene: TRBJ2-7
clone size: few
V gene: TRBV19
CDR3 protein: ASSIGSADEQY

J gene: TRBJ1-5
clone size: .
V gene: TRBV12-3/TRBV12-4
CDR3 protein: ASKGLGRGNQPQH

J gene: TRBJ2-7
clone size: few
V gene: TRBV5-5
CDR3 protein: ASSLRLAGAAVGEQY

J gene: TRBJ2-2
clone size: few
V gene: TRBV6-1
CDR3 protein: ASRPGYISSTGELF

J gene: TRBJ1-5
clone size: many
V gene: TRBV27
CDR3 protein: ASRARGSQPQH

J gene: TRBJ2-1
clone size: .
V gene: TRBV6-5
CDR3 protein: ASRRLAGAINEQF

J gene: TRBJ2-7
clone size: few
V gene: TRBV11-2
CDR3 protein: ASSFDRGNYEQY

J gene: TRBJ2-3
clone size: few
V gene: TRBV29-1
CDR3 protein: SGGAGDTQY

J gene: TRBJ2-7
clone size: .
V gene: TRBV21-1
CDR3 protein: ASSKVGVSYEQY

J gene: TRBJ2-7
clone size: .
V gene: TRBV30
CDR3 protein: AWARRAGGYEQY

J gene: TRBJ2-1
clone size: few
V gene: TRBV5-1
CDR3 protein: ASSPGTSGIFDEQF

J gene: TRBJ1-1
clone size: .
V gene: TRBV20-1
CDR3 protein: SADDTMNTEAF

J gene: TRBJ2-2
clone size: few
V gene: TRBV20-1
CDR3 protein: SVSPPRDTGELF

J gene: TRBJ1-2
clone size: many
V gene: TRBV15
CDR3 protein: ATSLANYGYT

J gene: TRBJ2-5
clone size: .
V gene: TRBV5-4
CDR3 protein: ASSSGPTLQETQY

J gene: TRBJ2-1
clone size: many
V gene: TRBV27
CDR3 protein: ASSLLNYNEQF

J gene: TRBJ2-7
clone size: many
V gene: TRBV5-1
CDR3 protein: ASREGLAGAYEQY

J gene: TRBJ2-5
clone size: few
V gene: TRBV5-1
CDR3 protein: ASSLTASGRETQY

J gene: TRBJ2-1
clone size: .
V gene: TRBV28
CDR3 protein: ASSFRANEQF